The 26 T cell receptor beta chains given below trace back to one sample, sequenced in a study of T cells in Graves' hyperthyroidism and ophthalmopathy. Amplified regions were TCR beta CDR3 sequences from RNA transcripts. The HTBI primer set served for first-round RT-PCR of the TCR CDR3. MiXCR, run by TCRdb on the multiplex PCR reads, gives a single entry per CDR3 protein. The data contain a few hundred thousand distinct CDR3 sequences, about 20% of them singletons. The sequencing input was blood. Receptors were obtained from a young man with Graves' hyperthyroidism.

The sample holds a few counts of this clonotype. V is TRBV12-3 or TRBV12-4 and J is TRBJ1-5; 7 nucleotides agree with TRBD1. The ends lost 2 bases at V and 1 base at J; junction bases unmatched: 5. This CDR3 spans 16 amino acids. The CDR3 reads CASSLRGGGSNQPQHF. Written as DNA, the CDR3 is TGTGCCAGCAGTTTACGTGGAGGGGGCAGCAATCAGCCCCAGCATTTT.

This clonotype was picked up many times. The rearrangement joins TRBV27 to TRBJ1-2; D gene ambiguous. The CDR3 loop spans 14 amino acids. Germline-derived CDR1 and CDR2 are MNHEY and SMNVEV (reference sequence). Deletions cut 6 bases from V and 5 bases from J, with 16 bases between. The CDR3 DNA follows: TGTGCCAGCAGATATAGCGAGGCCACGTATGGCTACACCTTC. This sequence encodes CASRYSEATYGYTF.

This clonotype was detected many times. This rearrangement joins TRBV27 to TRBJ2-7, with a tentative D call TRBD2 (6 bases). This CDR3 contains 13 residues. The germline V and J ends were trimmed by 5 bases and 3 bases, with 11 bases remaining between them. Germline CDR1 reads MNHEY; CDR2 reads SMNVEV (reference sequence). The CDR3 nucleotides are TGTGCCAGCAGTCTGGGACTGATCTACGAGCAGTACTTC. Translating it yields CASSLGLIYEQYF.

This clonotype was recorded many times. V and J are TRBV28 and TRBJ1-2; 7 nucleotides align to TRBD1. Germline-derived CDR1 and CDR2 are MDHEN and SYDVKM. The CDR3 consists of 14 residues. Trimming cost V 5 bases and J 6 bases; bases outside gene matches: 9. The CDR3 region is CASSPVDRPNGYTF. The CDR3 DNA is TGTGCCAGCAGTCCCGTGGACAGGCCGAATGGCTACACCTTC.

This clonotype was found a few times. The chain combines TRBV20-1 with TRBJ2-7; 8 positions agree with TRBD1. CDR3 size: 13 residues. V was pared by 2 bases and J by 5 bases, with 5 bases of the junction left unmatched. The V gene's germline CDR1 is DFQATT and CDR2 SNEGSKA (reference sequence). The CDR3 loop is CSARSGGQNEQYF. The CDR3 DNA sequence: TGCAGTGCTAGATCAGGGGGCCAGAACGAGCAGTACTTC.

Notes on this clonotype: The junction departs from germline at one end; a sequencing error may be responsible. The J gene is TRBJ1-3, the V gene TRBV7-2; D call uncertain. Germline CDR1 SGHTA, CDR2 FQGNSA. This CDR3 region has 14 residues. The CDR3 DNA follows: TGTGCCAGCACCCTACGCCTCTCTGGAAACACTATATATTTT. It translates to CASTLRLSGNTIYF.

The sample holds many counts of this clonotype. The V call is TRBV12-3 or TRBV12-4, the J call TRBJ2-5; D possibly corresponds to TRBD1 (6 bases). The V gene lost 4 bases and the J gene lost 4 bases, with 13 bases spanning the gap. CDR3 length: 14 residues. The CDR3 sequence is CASSSSGVVETQYF. The CDR3 DNA is TGTGCCAGCAGTTCTTCAGGGGTTGTAGAGACCCAGTACTTC.

The chain employs TRBV6-5 and TRBJ1-5, with D hard to call. The germline gives CDR1 MNHEY, CDR2 SVGAGI. The CDR3 has 15 amino acids. V was shortened by 0 bases and J by 2 bases, with 8 bases between the two germline ends. The DNA for the CDR3 is TGTGCCAGCAGTTACTCCTCGGTGGGCAATCAGCCCCAGCATTTT. It yields the protein CASSYSSVGNQPQHF.

This clonotype was seen at least ten times. V and J are TRBV27 and TRBJ2-7; D possibly corresponds to TRBD2 (5 bases). The V gene's germline CDR1 is MNHEY and CDR2 SMNVEV (reference sequence). V was clipped by 1 base and J by 0 bases, with 7 bases between them. There are 14 residues in the CDR3. CDR3 sequence (DNA): TGTGCCAGCAGTTTATATGGGAGCTCCTACGAGCAGTACTTC. Translating gives CASSLYGSSYEQYF.

The genes are TRBV12-3 or TRBV12-4 and TRBJ2-5, with TRBD2 matching over 11 bases. V lost 5 bases to trimming and J lost 2 bases; unmatched junction nucleotides: 4. There are 15 residues in the CDR3. CDR3 sequence (DNA): TGTGCCAGCAGTCACATAGCGGGGGGGCAAGAGACCCAGTACTTC. It translates to CASSHIAGGQETQYF.

The V call is TRBV28, the J call TRBJ2-5; D is perhaps TRBD1 or TRBD2 (6 bases each). Germline V lookup: CDR1 MDHEN, CDR2 SYDVKM. This CDR3 region has 15 residues. The ends were cut back, 3 bases at V and 1 base at J, with 12 bases in the middle. The CDR3 coding sequence is TGTGCCAGCAGTTTGGAACAGGGACTCCAAGAGACCCAGTACTTC. As protein: CASSLEQGLQETQYF.

This clonotype was picked up many times. The J gene is TRBJ2-7, the V gene TRBV6-1, with D possibly being TRBD1 (5 bases). Per germline, CDR1 MNHNS and CDR2 SASEGT. Trimming shortened V by 6 bases and J by 0 bases, and 15 bases separated the two germline ends. CDR3 length: 15 amino acids. CDR3 DNA: TGTGCCAGCAGGGACAAGGACCGGTACTCCTACGAGCAGTACTTC. Its translation is CASRDKDRYSYEQYF.

This clonotype was counted at least ten times. This chain joins TRBV15 and TRBJ1-5, with no clear D. CDR1 and CDR2 from the germline V gene are LNHNV and YYDKDF (reference sequence). This CDR3 region has 14 residues. Trimming shortened V by 0 bases and J by 6 bases, and 9 bases separated the two germline ends. The CDR3 DNA reads TGTGCCACCAGCAGAGATACAGCCCCTCAGCCCCAGCATTTT. Its translation is CATSRDTAPQPQHF.

This clonotype was seen many times. This rearrangement joins TRBV30 to TRBJ1-1; D is uncertain. Per the germline V gene, CDR1 is GTSNPN and CDR2 is SVGIG (reference sequence). This CDR3 contains 11 residues. Trimming removed 0 bases from V and 7 bases from J, with 6 bases in between. In DNA, the CDR3 is TGTGCCTGGAGTGTTAGGGTTGAAGCTTTCTTT. It translates to CAWSVRVEAFF. Full variable domain (missing parts from reference TRBV30 and TRBJ1-1): SQTIHQWPATLVQPVGSPLSLECTVEGTSNPNLYWYRQAAGRGLQLLFYSVGIGQISSEVPQNLSASRPQDRQFILSSKKLLLSDSGFYLCAWSVRVEAFFGQGTRLTVV.

V gene TRBV5-1 combines with J gene TRBJ2-7, with TRBD2 matching over 15 bases. J gave up 3 bases and V 4 bases, and 17 bases lay outside the gene matches. Germline V gene lookup returns CDR1 SGHRS and CDR2 YFSETQ. The CDR3 is 20 amino acids. The CDR3 region is CASSPGWQPGLAGGFYEQYF. The DNA for the CDR3 is TGCGCCAGCAGCCCCGGCTGGCAGCCGGGACTAGCGGGGGGCTTCTACGAGCAGTACTTC.

The chain employs TRBV12-3 or TRBV12-4 and TRBJ2-2, with 7 bases fitting TRBD1. V was pared by 0 bases and J by 5 bases, with 3 bases of the junction left unmatched. This CDR3 is 15 amino acids long. The CDR3 loop reads CASSLAGQPTGELFF. In DNA form, the CDR3 reads TGTGCCAGCAGTTTAGCGGGACAGCCGACCGGGGAGCTGTTTTTT.

This clonotype was observed many times. The V call is TRBV28, the J call TRBJ2-3; D not certain. Trimming cost V 6 bases and J 6 bases, with 10 bases left between them. Looked up from germline, CDR1 is MDHEN and CDR2 is SYDVKM. This CDR3 has 12 amino acids. CDR3 protein: CASREGRDTQYF. The DNA for the CDR3 is TGTGCCAGCAGGGAAGGACGGGATACGCAGTATTTT.

This chain connects TRBV12-3 or TRBV12-4 to TRBJ1-3; 9 bases align to TRBD1. The CDR3 has 14 residues. After removal of 7 bases from V and 4 bases from J, the junction contained 5 bases not matched to a gene. CDR3 protein: CASKQGARGNTIYF. The CDR3 DNA is TGTGCCAGCAAACAGGGGGCGAGGGGAAACACCATATATTTT.

The chain links TRBV6-1 to TRBJ1-5; D is undetermined. V was cut by 7 bases and J by 0 bases, with 13 bases left in between. The germline V gene has CDR1 MNHNS and CDR2 SASEGT. The CDR3 sequence is 15 residues long. The CDR3 loop reads CASTLRHNSNQPQHF. The CDR3 coding sequence is TGTGCCAGCACCCTTAGGCACAATAGCAATCAGCCCCAGCATTTT.

This clonotype was counted at least ten times. The V and J genes are TRBV11-1 and TRBJ2-5, with a possible D match to TRBD1 (6 bases). Germline V gene data show CDR1 as SGHAT and CDR2 as FQDESV (reference sequence). The CDR3 runs 14 residues. V was shortened by 1 base and J by 6 bases, with 12 bases between the two germline ends. The CDR3 region is CASSLDTGRQTQYF. CDR3 nucleotide sequence: TGTGCCAGCAGCTTAGACACAGGGCGACAGACCCAGTACTTC.

This sequence joins TRBV2 and TRBJ1-2; tentative D call: TRBD1 (6 bases). Germline V CDR1 and CDR2: SNHLY, FYNNEI. The CDR3 is 14 amino acids. V lost 0 bases and J 8 bases, leaving 13 bases between the germline ends. CDR3 amino acids: CASSEAWGARGYTF. The DNA for the CDR3 is TGTGCCAGCAGTGAAGCTTGGGGGGCACGAGGCTACACCTTC.

There are many counts of this clonotype. The chain is built from TRBV10-3 and TRBJ2-2; D possibly corresponds to TRBD1 (6 bases). Germline loops: CDR1 ENHRY, CDR2 SYGVKD. V lost 4 bases, J lost 0 bases, and 12 bases lay in between. This CDR3 spans 16 amino acids. The CDR3 spells CAISGGWTANTGELFF. The CDR3 nucleotides are TGTGCCATCAGTGGCGGGTGGACAGCGAACACCGGGGAGCTGTTTTTT.

This clonotype was seen ten or more times. CDR3 nucleotides: TGTGCCAGCAGGTCAACTAGCGGGGTAAGACCCCCCCAGTACTTC. Translating gives CASRSTSGVRPPQYF. The chain has TRBV7-9 and TRBJ2-5, with 10 bases that match TRBD2. CDR3 length equals 15 residues. Unmatched junction bases numbered 13, after V lost 6 bases and J lost 9 bases. Germline assignment: CDR1 SEHNR and CDR2 FQNEAQ (reference sequence). Based on the CDR3 plus reference TRBV7-9 and TRBJ2-5, the full variable domain is DTGVSQNPRHKITKRGQNVTFRCDPISEHNRLYWYRQTLGQGPEFLTYFQNEAQLEKSRLLSDRFSAERPKGSFSTLEIQRTEQGDSAMYLCASRSTSGVRPPQYFGPGTRLLVL.

This chain connects TRBV30 to TRBJ1-2; 7 nucleotides agree with TRBD1. The V gene end was trimmed by 5 bases and the J gene end by 4 bases; junction bases not matched to a gene: 7. The germline V gene has CDR1 GTSNPN and CDR2 SVGIG (reference sequence). The length of the CDR3 is 13 residues. The CDR3 region has the DNA TGTGCCTGGGGTAAACAGGGGCGCTATGGCTACACCTTC. Translation: CAWGKQGRYGYTF.

This clonotype has more than one count but fewer than ten. The V and J genes are TRBV5-1 and TRBJ1-1; the D is unclear. This CDR3 is built from 15 residues. Per the germline V gene, CDR1 is SGHRS and CDR2 is YFSETQ. The V end was cut by 1 base, the J end by 4 bases, with 14 bases between. In DNA, the CDR3 is TGCGCCAGCAGCTTGCTCCTCCAGGTCCGCACTGAAGCTTTCTTT. As protein: CASSLLLQVRTEAFF.

The V gene is TRBV12-3 or TRBV12-4, the J gene TRBJ1-2; D unclear. The CDR3 runs 14 residues. V was trimmed by 6 bases and J by 7 bases, leaving 18 bases between them. CDR3 amino acids: CASSIEGISSGYTF. The CDR3 DNA reads TGTGCCAGCAGCATTGAGGGCATATCGAGTGGCTACACCTTC.